This TCR beta chain was recorded in a study of cytomegalovirus exposure and HLA in healthy donors. Study-wide findings and caveats: The only immune exposure information that was available was CMV serostatus. Some 150 TCR beta chains were listed as cytomegalovirus-associated. Cytomegalovirus status, reportedly, was diagnosed with high specificity and sensitivity by the classifier.

The CDR3 loop spans 11 amino acids. Germline CDR1 DFQATT, CDR2 SNEGSKA (reference sequence). The study ran its PCR with 60 Vbeta and 13 Jbeta primers. TCRdb's copy holds only in-frame clones and misses some; the assay was immunoSEQ multiplex PCR. The profile shows a few hundred thousand clones, roughly 80% of them singletons. Details on this clone: Its antigen is as yet unknown.

This clonotype was sampled from a woman aged 30 to 39 in good health and CMV-seronegative. The sequenced material came from PBMCs. V is TRBV20-1 and J is TRBJ2-1; tentatively, D is TRBD2 (6 bases). The CDR3 DNA reads TGCCGGGGGAGCGGTTACAATGAGCAGTTCTTC. Translation: CRGSGYNEQFF.